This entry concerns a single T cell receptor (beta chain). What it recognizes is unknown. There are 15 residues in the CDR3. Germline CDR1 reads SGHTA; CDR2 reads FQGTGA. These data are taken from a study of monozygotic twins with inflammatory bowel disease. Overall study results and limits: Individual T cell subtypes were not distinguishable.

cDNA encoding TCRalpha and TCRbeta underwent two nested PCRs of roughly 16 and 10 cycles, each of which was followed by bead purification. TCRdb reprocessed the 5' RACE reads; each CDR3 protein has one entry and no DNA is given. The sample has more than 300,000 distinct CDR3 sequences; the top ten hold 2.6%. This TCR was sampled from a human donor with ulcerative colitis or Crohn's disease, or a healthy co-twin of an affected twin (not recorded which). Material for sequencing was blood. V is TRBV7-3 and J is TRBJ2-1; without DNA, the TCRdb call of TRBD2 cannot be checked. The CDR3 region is CASSSLAGGYNEQFF. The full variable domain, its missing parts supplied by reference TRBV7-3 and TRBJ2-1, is GAGVSQTPSNKVTEKGKYVELRCDPISGHTALYWYRQSLGQGPEFLIYFQGTGAADDSGLPNDRFFAVRPEGSVSTLKIQRTERGDSAVYLCASSSLAGGYNEQFFGPGTRLTVL.